One sample yielded the 30 T cell receptor beta chains listed below, sequenced in a study of Graves' ophthalmopathy and Graves' hyperthyroidism. From RNA, the CDR3 regions of TCR beta chains were amplified and sequenced. The first round was an RT-PCR with HTBI primers, and the second round was a multiplex PCR. TCRdb called the multiplex PCR reads again in MiXCR, with one record for every CDR3 protein. The sample lists hundreds of thousands of distinct CDR3 sequences, approximately 21% seen once, with roughly 3% in the top ten. Sequencing was performed on peripheral blood. All receptors come from a woman between 18 and 29 years old with stable Graves' hyperthyroidism.

Worth noting for this clonotype: A much larger clonotype is one base distant, so this may be a read error. The chain couples TRBV20-1 to TRBJ1-2; D is perhaps TRBD1 (5 bases). The CDR3 has 13 residues. The germline V gene has CDR1 DFQATT and CDR2 SNEGSKA (reference sequence). CDR3 region: CSSPGTTPYGHTF. Here the CDR3 DNA reads TGCAGTTCCCCGGGGACTACCCCCTATGGCCACACCTTC.

This clonotype was recorded many times. The chain recombines TRBV2 with TRBJ2-7, with unresolved D. The length of the CDR3 is 14 residues. Germline CDR1 reads SNHLY; CDR2 reads FYNNEI. V lost 4 bases and J 1 base, leaving 11 bases between the germline ends. CDR3: CASSVPPRSYEQYF. DNA for the CDR3: TGTGCCAGCAGTGTTCCCCCTCGGTCCTACGAGCAGTACTTC.

At least ten counts were recorded for this clonotype. The V gene is TRBV6-2 or TRBV6-3, the J gene TRBJ1-3; D not resolved. The CDR3 loop spans 15 amino acids. V was trimmed by 6 bases and J by 0 bases, leaving 12 bases between them. Germline V CDR1 and CDR2: MNHEY, SVGEGT. The CDR3, as DNA: TGTGCCAGCAGCCCCAGGAAGAGCTCTGGAAACACCATATATTTT. Amino acids: CASSPRKSSGNTIYF.

This clonotype appeared many times. The chain links TRBV6-5 to TRBJ2-7, with D possibly being TRBD1 (5 bases). Germline V CDR1 and CDR2: MNHEY, SVGAGI. Deletions cut 0 bases from V and 1 base from J, with 7 bases between. This CDR3 contains 14 residues. Here the CDR3 reads CASSYSGDSYEQYF. The CDR3 nucleotides read TGTGCCAGCAGTTACTCAGGGGATTCCTACGAGCAGTACTTC.

This clonotype was counted at least ten times. The V gene is TRBV24-1, the J gene TRBJ1-2; D call uncertain. Trimming left V 4 bases short and J 5 bases short, with 7 bases between. CDR1 and CDR2 from the germline V gene are KGHDR and SFDVKD. The CDR3 has 12 amino acids. The CDR3 sequence is CATSEAEYGYTF. The CDR3 DNA is TGTGCCACCAGTGAGGCGGAGTATGGCTACACCTTC.

The sample holds many counts of this clonotype. The V and J genes are TRBV5-1 and TRBJ2-5, with 14 positions matching TRBD2. The CDR3 contains 17 residues. J was trimmed by 6 bases and V by 0 bases; bases with no gene match: 7. Germline V CDR1 and CDR2: SGHRS, YFSETQ. For the CDR3, the DNA is TGCGCCAGCAGCTTGGGTACGGGACTAGCGGGAGAACAGACCCAGTACTTC. Translated, it gives CASSLGTGLAGEQTQYF.

This clonotype has only a few counts. This chain links TRBV6-1 with TRBJ2-7; the D gene is possibly TRBD1 (5 bases). V was pared by 5 bases and J by 3 bases, with 17 bases between. Per the germline V gene, CDR1 is MNHNS and CDR2 is SASEGT. The CDR3 length is 15 residues. CDR3 in DNA: TGTGCCAGCAGTAAAGGAAGACAGCCCGGCTACGAGCAGTACTTC. This codes for CASSKGRQPGYEQYF.

A remark on this clonotype: This may come from a read error, since a much larger clone is one base off. The conserved final phenylalanine or tryptophan is absent from the CDR3, which likely points to a read error. V gene TRBV6-1 combines with J gene TRBJ1-5; possible D gene TRBD1, 5 bases. Looked up from germline, CDR1 is MNHNS and CDR2 is SASEGT. The CDR3 length is 16 residues. V was trimmed by 6 bases and J by 2 bases, leaving 17 bases between them. This CDR3 reads CASRSWGPGGNQPQHV. CDR3 DNA: TGTGCCAGCAGAAGTTGGGGCCCGGGCGGCAATCAGCCCCAGCATGTT.

The chain combines TRBV2 with TRBJ1-2; 9 bases are shared with TRBD1. The CDR3 extends over 12 amino acids. Looked up from germline, CDR1 is SNHLY and CDR2 is FYNNEI. The junction had 3 bases not matched to a gene; V was cut back by 7 bases and J by 6 bases. CDR3 loop: CASTGTGNGYTF. CDR3 nucleotide sequence: TGTGCCAGCACCGGGACAGGGAATGGCTACACCTTC.

Only a few counts were recorded for this clonotype. This chain joins TRBV30 and TRBJ1-1, with D unclear. Deletions cut 4 bases from V and 4 bases from J, with 13 bases between. Germline V CDR1 and CDR2: GTSNPN, SVGIG (reference sequence). There are 13 residues in the CDR3. The CDR3 region is CAWTINPGTEAFF. The CDR3 DNA sequence: TGTGCCTGGACTATTAATCCGGGCACTGAAGCTTTCTTT.

In its sample, this clonotype was seen many times. V usage is TRBV7-9 and J usage is TRBJ1-1; 10 nucleotides line up with TRBD1. The trim removed 6 bases at V and 4 bases at J, leaving 8 bases unmatched. Germline values: CDR1 SEHNR, CDR2 FQNEAQ (reference sequence). The CDR3 loop spans 15 amino acids. The CDR3 DNA sequence: TGTGCCAGCAGAATACAGACAGGGGGCGGCACTGAAGCTTTCTTT. This encodes CASRIQTGGGTEAFF. The whole variable domain, filled in from reference TRBV7-9 and TRBJ1-1, reads DTGVSQNPRHKITKRGQNVTFRCDPISEHNRLYWYRQTLGQGPEFLTYFQNEAQLEKSRLLSDRFSAERPKGSFSTLEIQRTEQGDSAMYLCASRIQTGGGTEAFFGQGTRLTVV.

V usage is TRBV10-1 and J usage is TRBJ2-7; TRBD2 matches at 8 bases. The ends lost 4 bases at V and 2 bases at J; junction bases unmatched: 7. Looked up from germline, CDR1 is WNHNN and CDR2 is SYGVQD (reference sequence). This CDR3 is built from 15 residues. The CDR3 nucleotides are TGCGCCAGCAGTGCACTAGCGGAAAGGACCTACGAGCAGTACTTC. Residues: CASSALAERTYEQYF.

This chain links TRBV3-1 with TRBJ2-7; TRBD2 matches at 10 bases. Germline trimming cut 4 bases from V and 3 bases from J; bases unmatched to any gene: 9. There are 16 residues in the CDR3. The germline gives CDR1 LGHDT, CDR2 YNNKEL (reference sequence). The chain's CDR3 is CASSLRRASGSYEQYF. In DNA form, the CDR3 reads TGTGCCAGCAGCCTCAGACGGGCTAGCGGGAGCTACGAGCAGTACTTC.

This clonotype was seen at least ten times. The chain carries TRBV20-1 and TRBJ2-7, with 9 bases identical to TRBD2. This CDR3 spans 17 amino acids. Germline loops: CDR1 DFQATT, CDR2 SNEGSKA (reference sequence). Germline trimming cut 0 bases from V and 3 bases from J; bases unmatched to any gene: 12. CDR3 sequence (DNA): TGCAGTGCTAGAGATTTTTCGGGGCTAGCGGGACTCTACGAGCAGTACTTC. Its protein product is CSARDFSGLAGLYEQYF.

The sample holds many counts of this clonotype. The rearrangement joins TRBV12-3 or TRBV12-4 to TRBJ1-1; D uncertain. V gave up 3 bases and J gave up 0 bases, with 17 bases separating them. The CDR3 loop spans 17 amino acids. CDR3: CASSFARQRRVNTEAFF. The CDR3 DNA follows: TGTGCCAGCAGTTTTGCCCGACAAAGACGGGTGAACACTGAAGCTTTCTTT.

Details on this clonotype: The junction departs from the called germline gene at one end, perhaps through a read error. V is TRBV9 and J is TRBJ2-6; D might be TRBD1 (5 bases). The germline V gene has CDR1 SGDLS and CDR2 YYNGEE. This CDR3 has 14 amino acids. The CDR3 nucleotides are TGTGCCAGCAGCGTAGAGAATGGGGCCAACGTTCTGACTTTC. Translating it yields CASSVENGANVLTF.

Turning to this clonotype: A much larger clone differs from this one at a single base, so this may be a read error. The CDR3 ends on some other residue instead of the conserved phenylalanine or tryptophan, so this is likely a read error. The rearrangement joins TRBV5-1 to TRBJ1-2, with D uncertain. The CDR3 consists of 14 residues. V was trimmed by 5 bases and J by 4 bases, leaving 15 bases between them. Germline CDR1 and CDR2: SGHRS and YFSETQ. DNA of the CDR3: TGCGCCAGCAGTCCCGACGGCCCTGGCTATGGCTACACCGTC. Protein: CASSPDGPGYGYTV.

This clonotype was counted at least ten times. The chain uses TRBV5-1 and TRBJ2-6, with D possibly being TRBD1 or TRBD2 (5 bases each). The germline V gene encodes CDR1 SGHRS and CDR2 YFSETQ. The V gene lost 2 bases and the J gene lost 1 base, with 19 bases spanning the gap. The CDR3 length is 19 residues. As DNA, the CDR3 is TGCGCCAGCAGCTTTCCAGGGAGCCTCGATACATCTGGGGCCAACGTCCTGACTTTC. Translated, it gives CASSFPGSLDTSGANVLTF. Drawing the rest from reference TRBV5-1 and TRBJ2-6, the complete variable domain is KAGVTQTPRYLIKTRGQQVTLSCSPISGHRSVSWYQQTPGQGLQFLFEYFSETQRNKGNFPGRFSGRQFSNSRSEMNVSTLELGDSALYLCASSFPGSLDTSGANVLTFGAGSRLTVL.

In this sample, this clonotype turned up many times. Its ends do not fully match the called genes, so a read error is possible. The V call is TRBV5-1, the J call TRBJ1-1, with TRBD1 identical over 9 bases. Per the germline V gene, CDR1 is SGHRS and CDR2 is YFSETQ. The CDR3 is made up of 13 amino acids. CDR3 nucleotides: TGTGCCAGCAGCCTGACAGGGGGCACTGAAGCTTTCTTT. Translation gives CASSLTGGTEAFF.

In this sample, this clonotype turned up many times. DNA of the CDR3: TGTGCCAGCAGCTTGCTCCTCAGGGGTGACATTCAGTACTTC. Translating it yields CASSLLLRGDIQYF. The rearrangement joins TRBV5-5 to TRBJ2-4; tentatively, D is TRBD1 (6 bases). V gave up 1 base and J gave up 8 bases, with 13 bases separating them. CDR1 is SGHKS, CDR2 YYEKEE, per germline (reference sequence). CDR3 length equals 14 residues. Full variable domain (remainder filled in from reference TRBV5-5 and TRBJ2-4): DAGVTQSPTHLIKTRGQQVTLRCSPISGHKSVSWYQQVLGQGPQFIFQYYEKEERGRGNFPDRFSARQFPNYSSELNVNALLLGDSALYLCASSLLLRGDIQYFGAGTRLSVL.

The table lists this clonotype with many counts. V gene TRBV10-3 combines with J gene TRBJ2-7; possible D gene TRBD1, 7 bases. With 8 bases removed from V and 3 bases from J, the gap between germline ends came to 14 bases. This CDR3 region has 13 residues. Germline CDR1 ENHRY, CDR2 SYGVKD. The CDR3: CAIRGTEDYEQYF. DNA for the CDR3: TGTGCCATCCGCGGGACAGAAGACTACGAGCAGTACTTC.

This clonotype was seen repeatedly, ten times or more. The V gene is TRBV15, the J gene TRBJ2-7, with 11 bases lining up with TRBD1. CDR1 is LNHNV, CDR2 YYDKDF, per germline (reference sequence). This CDR3 spans 18 amino acids. After removal of 5 bases from V and 5 bases from J, the junction contained 17 bases not matched to a gene. In DNA, the CDR3 is TGTGCCACCAGCCCACCCCGGCTACGGTTGGGACAGGGGGACGAGCAGTACTTC. Its translation is CATSPPRLRLGQGDEQYF.

With respect to this clonotype: This sequence may be a read error, since a much larger clone differs from it by one base. V gene TRBV6-2 or TRBV6-3 combines with J gene TRBJ1-1, with a possible D match to TRBD1 (5 bases). Germline V gene lookup returns CDR1 MNHEY and CDR2 SVGEGT. Trimming took off 5 bases at V and 10 bases at J, with 20 bases between the two ends. This CDR3 spans 14 amino acids. As DNA, the CDR3 is TGTGCCAGCAGTGACAGACTCACCCGTAAGGGAGCTTTCTTT. This codes for CASSDRLTRKGAFF.

Here the CDR3 DNA reads TGTGCCAGCAGCTTGACAGGGGGCTGGACCTACGAGCAGTACTTC. Its translation: CASSLTGGWTYEQYF. The chain recombines TRBV6-7 with TRBJ2-7, with 10 bases fitting TRBD1. TRBV6-7 is filed as an ORF, its function uncertain. Trimming at V came to 6 bases and at J to 2 bases, leaving 7 bases not matched to a gene. CDR3 length equals 15 residues.

This rearrangement joins TRBV28 to TRBJ1-5; TRBD1 matches at 11 bases. Germline lookup yields CDR1 MDHEN and CDR2 SYDVKM. The trim removed 5 bases at V and 4 bases at J, leaving 7 bases unmatched. The CDR3 runs to 16 residues. The CDR3 region is CASSLTGTGGNQPQHF. The CDR3, as DNA: TGTGCCAGCAGTCTGACCGGGACAGGGGGGAATCAGCCCCAGCATTTT.

Many counts were recorded for this clonotype. The chain has TRBV2 and TRBJ2-5; possible D gene TRBD1, 6 bases. V was cut by 6 bases and J by 5 bases, with 16 bases left in between. The CDR3 covers 14 residues. CDR1 is SNHLY and CDR2 is FYNNEI in the germline V gene. In nucleotides, the CDR3 is TGTGCCAGCAGACCAGGGGTTGTTGGGGAGACCCAGTACTTC. Its protein product is CASRPGVVGETQYF.

In this sample, this clonotype turned up many times. The rearrangement links TRBV20-1 to TRBJ1-1; the D is unclear. Germline CDR1 reads DFQATT; CDR2 reads SNEGSKA (reference sequence). Trimming shortened V by 6 bases and J by 2 bases, and 16 bases separated the two germline ends. The CDR3 totals 14 residues. The CDR3 protein is CSASSHRSNTEAFF. The CDR3 DNA reads TGCAGTGCCAGCTCCCACAGATCAAACACTGAAGCTTTCTTT.

This clonotype was seen many times. The chain recombines TRBV28 with TRBJ1-1; no reliable D call. Germline loops: CDR1 MDHEN, CDR2 SYDVKM. The CDR3 covers 16 residues. Trimming took off 5 bases at V and 0 bases at J, with 16 bases between the two ends. CDR3 loop: CASSPAGDLMNTEAFF. The DNA for the CDR3 is TGTGCCAGCAGTCCGGCCGGCGACCTTATGAACACTGAAGCTTTCTTT.

This sequence joins TRBV9 and TRBJ2-2; possibly TRBD1 for D (5 bases). In germline, CDR1 is SGDLS, CDR2 YYNGEE. This CDR3 is built from 17 residues. V lost 3 bases to trimming and J lost 1 base, with 16 bases between them. CDR3 residues: CASSAYTGVRNTGELFF. DNA for the CDR3: TGTGCCAGCAGCGCTTACACAGGTGTGAGGAACACCGGGGAGCTGTTTTTT.

This clonotype was recorded many times. This chain joins TRBV29-1 and TRBJ2-2; a weak D match, TRBD1 (6 bases). The CDR3 totals 14 residues. V was cut by 5 bases and J by 3 bases, with 13 bases left in between. CDR1 SQVTM and CDR2 ANQGSEA come from the germline V gene. The CDR3 loop reads CSVIAQGDTGELFF. The CDR3 nucleotides are TGCAGCGTTATCGCACAGGGAGACACCGGGGAGCTGTTTTTT.